This T cell receptor beta chain was captured by sequencing in a study of cytotoxic CD8 clonotypes in ibrutinib-treated CLL. Turning to the study itself: Samples averaged approximately 260,000 productive templates and around 91,000 productive rearrangements.

The method was immunoSEQ multiplex PCR; TCRdb's version includes in-frame clones alone and lacks a portion of them. This sample yields hundreds of thousands of clones, of which roughly 70% are seen a single time; roughly 6.8% belongs to the top ten. CDR3 length: 17 residues. Trimming took 2 bases from V and 2 from J, leaving 19 bases between them. Germline assignment: CDR1 SGHRS and CDR2 YFSETQ. Sequences were derived from PBMCs, sampled after 36 months of ibrutinib treatment. The receptor was isolated from a human donor with chronic lymphocytic leukemia. V and J are TRBV5-1 and TRBJ1-1; D call uncertain. The chain's CDR3 is CASSLSPITLSNTEAFF. CDR3 nucleotides: TGCGCCAGCAGCTTATCTCCGATCACTCTGTCCAACACTGAAGCTTTCTTT.